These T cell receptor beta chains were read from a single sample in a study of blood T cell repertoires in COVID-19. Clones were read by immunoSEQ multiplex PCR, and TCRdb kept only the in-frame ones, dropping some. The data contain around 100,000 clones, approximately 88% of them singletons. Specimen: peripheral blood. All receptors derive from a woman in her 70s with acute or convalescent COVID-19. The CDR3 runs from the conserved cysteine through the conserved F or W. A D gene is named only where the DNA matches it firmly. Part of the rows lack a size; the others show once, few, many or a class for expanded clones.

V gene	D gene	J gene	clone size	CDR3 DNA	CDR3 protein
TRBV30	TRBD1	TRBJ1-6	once	TGTGCCTGGTCCGGGACAGGGGAATCACCCCTCCACTTT	CAWSGTGESPLHF
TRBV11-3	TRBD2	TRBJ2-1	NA	TGTGCCAGCAGCTGGGGCGGGAGTTCCTCCTACAATGAGCAGTTCTTC	CASSWGGSSSYNEQFF
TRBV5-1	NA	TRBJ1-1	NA	TGCGCCAGCAGCTTGTCCCCCTCGGGTTATACTGAAGCTTTCTTT	CASSLSPSGYTEAFF
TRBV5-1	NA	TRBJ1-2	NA	TGCGCCAGCAGCGGATCGACCGGAGGCTATGGCTACACCTTC	CASSGSTGGYGYTF
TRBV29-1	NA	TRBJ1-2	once	TGCAGCGGAGGGGAGGGGGACTATGGCTACACCTTC	CSGGEGDYGYTF
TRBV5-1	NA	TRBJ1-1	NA	TGCGCCAGCGCCCAGGGGATAGGGACTGAAGCTTTCTTT	CASAQGIGTEAFF
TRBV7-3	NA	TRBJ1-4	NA	TGTGCCAGCAGCTTAGGAGGGCAAACTAATGAAAAACTGTTTTTT	CASSLGGQTNEKLFF
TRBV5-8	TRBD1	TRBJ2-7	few	TGTGCCAGCAGCCTCGGGACAGGGGGTCAAGACTACGAGCAGTACTTC	CASSLGTGGQDYEQYF
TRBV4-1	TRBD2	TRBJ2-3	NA	TGCGCCAGCAGCCAAGATTTAGCAGGGAGGGGAACAGATACGCAGTATTTT	CASSQDLAGRGTDTQYF
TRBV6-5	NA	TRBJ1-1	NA	TGTGCCAGCAGTCACCCGGGGAGGAACACTGAAGCTTTCTTT	CASSHPGRNTEAFF
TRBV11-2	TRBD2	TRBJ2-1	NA	TGTGCCAGCAGCTTAAGCGGGGGGGCCTTCAATGAGCAGTTCTTC	CASSLSGGAFNEQFF
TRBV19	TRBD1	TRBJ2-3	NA	TGTGCCAGTACCACAGGGGGTACAGATACGCAGTATTTT	CASTTGGTDTQYF
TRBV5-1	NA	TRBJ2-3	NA	TGCGCCAGCAGCCAGGTTCATCCGCCGGGGAGTTTCACAGATACGCAGTATTTT	CASSQVHPPGSFTDTQYF
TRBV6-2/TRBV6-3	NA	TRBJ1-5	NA	TGTGCCAGCAGTTACTCGGTGACAGACAAGCGGCCCCAGCATTTT	CASSYSVTDKRPQHF
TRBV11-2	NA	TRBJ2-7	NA	TGTGCCAGCAGCTTAGGGAGGTACGGAAGCTACGAGCAGTACTTC	CASSLGRYGSYEQYF
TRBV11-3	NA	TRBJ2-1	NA	TGTGCCAGCAGCTTCGGAGTCCTTACCGACAATGAGCAGTTCTTC	CASSFGVLTDNEQFF
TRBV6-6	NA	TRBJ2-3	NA	TGTGCCAGCAGTTACTCGGAGAGGGGGTCAGATACGCAGTATTTT	CASSYSERGSDTQYF
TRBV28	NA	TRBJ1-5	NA	TGTGCCAGCACCGACAGGTGGGGGCCTAATCAGCCCCAGCATTTT	CASTDRWGPNQPQHF
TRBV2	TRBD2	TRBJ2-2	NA	TGTGCCAGCAGTCGCGAAGGACTAGCGGGGGGTTTGAACACCGGGGAGCTGTTTTTT	CASSREGLAGGLNTGELFF
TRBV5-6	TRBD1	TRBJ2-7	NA	TGTGCCAGCAGCGAGACAGGGGTCAGAGGCTACGAGCAGTACTTC	CASSETGVRGYEQYF
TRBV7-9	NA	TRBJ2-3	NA	TGTGCCAGCAGCCTCGCGGGAAGCACAGATACGCAGTATTTT	CASSLAGSTDTQYF
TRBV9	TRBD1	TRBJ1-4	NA	TGTGCCAGCAGCGAAGGACAGGGACGGGAAAAACTGTTTTTT	CASSEGQGREKLFF
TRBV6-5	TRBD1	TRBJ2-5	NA	TGTGCCAGCAGTAACTATGGACAGGGGACCCAGTACTTC	CASSNYGQGTQYF
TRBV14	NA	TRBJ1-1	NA	TGTGCCAGCAGCGCGCGACGGGGGAACACTGAAGCTTTCTTT	CASSARRGNTEAFF